The T cell receptor (beta chain) described here comes from a study of T cell responses to AZD1222 COVID-19 vaccine. Whole-study results and caveats: No day 14 peak samples; only post-peak repertoires were characterized.

The method was immunoSEQ multiplex PCR; TCRdb's version includes in-frame clones alone and lacks a portion of them. The sample lists 80,000 or so clones; around nine tenths were seen once. Germline V gene data show CDR1 as SGDLS and CDR2 as YYNGEE. V lost 2 bases, J lost 2 bases, and 7 bases lay in between. This CDR3 spans 14 amino acids. With regard to this clone: Antigen unknown.

The receptor was derived from an adult in good health. The chain recombines TRBV9 with TRBJ2-2; no firm D call. This material consisted of peripheral blood, taken on day 0 of AZD1222 vaccination. DNA of the CDR3: TGTGCCAGCAGCGTGACACCAAACACCGGGGAGCTGTTTTTT. Translated: CASSVTPNTGELFF.